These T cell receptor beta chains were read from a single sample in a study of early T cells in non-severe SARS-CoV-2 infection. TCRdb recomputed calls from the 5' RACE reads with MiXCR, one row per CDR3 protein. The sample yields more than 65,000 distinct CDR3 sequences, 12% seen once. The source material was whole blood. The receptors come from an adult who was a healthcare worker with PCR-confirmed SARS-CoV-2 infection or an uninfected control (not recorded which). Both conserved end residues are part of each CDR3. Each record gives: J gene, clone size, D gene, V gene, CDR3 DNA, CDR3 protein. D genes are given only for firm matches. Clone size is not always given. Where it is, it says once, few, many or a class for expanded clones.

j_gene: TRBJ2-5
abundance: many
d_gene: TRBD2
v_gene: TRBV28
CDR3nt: TGTGCCAGCAAGACCGGGACTAGCGGGGGGGGGACCCAGTACTTC
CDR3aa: CASKTGTSGGGTQYF

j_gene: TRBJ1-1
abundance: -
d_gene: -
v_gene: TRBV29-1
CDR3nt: TGCAGCTCCTGGGGGAAGGGTCATGAAGCTTTCTTT
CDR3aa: CSSWGKGHEAFF

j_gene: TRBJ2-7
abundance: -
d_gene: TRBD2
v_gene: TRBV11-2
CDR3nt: TGTGCCAGCAGCTTTACTAGCGGGAGATCGCAGGAGCAGTACTTC
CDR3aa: CASSFTSGRSQEQYF

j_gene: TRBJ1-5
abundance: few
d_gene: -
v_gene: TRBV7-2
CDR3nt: TGTGCCAGCCAAGGGGGGAGCAATCAGCCCCAGCATTTT
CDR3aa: CASQGGSNQPQHF

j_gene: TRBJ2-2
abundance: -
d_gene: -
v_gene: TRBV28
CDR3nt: TGTGCCAGTCTTCTTAGCGGGAACACCGGGGAGCTGTTTTTT
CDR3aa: CASLLSGNTGELFF

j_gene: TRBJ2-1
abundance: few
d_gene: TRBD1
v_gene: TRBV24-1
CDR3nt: TGTGCCACCAGTGATTTTGACAGGGGCTCCTACAATGAGCAGTTCTTC
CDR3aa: CATSDFDRGSYNEQFF

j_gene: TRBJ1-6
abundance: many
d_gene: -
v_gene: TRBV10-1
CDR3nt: TGCGCCAGCAGTCCGGCTCAGGGGATCCTCCACTTT
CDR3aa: CASSPAQGILHF

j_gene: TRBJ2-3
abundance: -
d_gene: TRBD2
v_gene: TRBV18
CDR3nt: TGTGCCAGCTCACCAAGGGGACTAGCGGGGCTCACAGATACGCAGTATTTT
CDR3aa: CASSPRGLAGLTDTQYF

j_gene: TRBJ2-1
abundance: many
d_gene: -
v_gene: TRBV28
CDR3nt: TGTGCCAGCAGTCCGGGACCCGAAGTCCAATACCGAAGTCAGTTCTTC
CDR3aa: CASSPGPEVQYRSQFF

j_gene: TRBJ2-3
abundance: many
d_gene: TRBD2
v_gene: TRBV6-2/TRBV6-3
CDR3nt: TGTGCCAGTTTGGAGCGGGGGCTCACAGATACGCAGTATTTT
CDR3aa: CASLERGLTDTQYF

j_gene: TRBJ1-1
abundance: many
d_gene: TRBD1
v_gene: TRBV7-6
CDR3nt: TGTGCCAGCAGCGCATACAGGGGGAACACTGAAGCTTTCTTT
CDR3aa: CASSAYRGNTEAFF

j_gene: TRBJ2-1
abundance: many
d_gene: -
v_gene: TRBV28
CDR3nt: TGTGCCAGCAGTTTAGGAACAGGGAATATCCATGAGCAGTTCTTC
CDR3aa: CASSLGTGNIHEQFF

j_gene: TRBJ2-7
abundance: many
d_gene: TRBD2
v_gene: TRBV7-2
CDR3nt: TGTGCCAGCAGCTTAGCCCAGCGGGAGACCCACGAGCAGTACTTC
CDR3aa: CASSLAQRETHEQYF

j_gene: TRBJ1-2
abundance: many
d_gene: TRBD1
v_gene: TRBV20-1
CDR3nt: TGCAGTGCTAACCCCCTTGACAGGGTCCCAACCTATGGCTACACCTTC
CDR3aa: CSANPLDRVPTYGYTF

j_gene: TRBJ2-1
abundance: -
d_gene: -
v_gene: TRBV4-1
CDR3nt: TGCGCCAGCAGCCTGGGCAGTTCCCGGTCGTACAATGAGCAGTTCTTC
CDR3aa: CASSLGSSRSYNEQFF

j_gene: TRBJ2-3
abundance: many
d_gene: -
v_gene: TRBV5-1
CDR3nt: TGCGCCAGCACCGCTGGGCACAGGACGAACACAGATACGCAGTATTTT
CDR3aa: CASTAGHRTNTDTQYF

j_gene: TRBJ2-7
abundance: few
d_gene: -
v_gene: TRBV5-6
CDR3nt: TGTGCCAGCAACACCAGGAGTGGCAGATCCTACGAGCAGTACTTC
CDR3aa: CASNTRSGRSYEQYF

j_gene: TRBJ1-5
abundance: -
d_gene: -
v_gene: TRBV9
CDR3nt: TGTGCCAGCAGCGTAGGGGCCGACGATCAGCCCCAGCATTTT
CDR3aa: CASSVGADDQPQHF

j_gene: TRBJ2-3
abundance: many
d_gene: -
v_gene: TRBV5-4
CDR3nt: TGTGCCAGCAGCTCCTCCCCTAGATACCCCCCCACAGATACGCAGTATTTT
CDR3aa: CASSSSPRYPPTDTQYF

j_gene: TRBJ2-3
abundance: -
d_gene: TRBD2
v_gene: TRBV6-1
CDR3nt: TGTGCCAGCAACATAGCGGGAGGGGGAGATACGCAGTATTTT
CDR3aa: CASNIAGGGDTQYF

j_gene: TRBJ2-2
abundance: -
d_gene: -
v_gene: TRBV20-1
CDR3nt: TGCAGTGCTAGGGATACAGGGACCGGGGAGCTGTTTTTT
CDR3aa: CSARDTGTGELFF

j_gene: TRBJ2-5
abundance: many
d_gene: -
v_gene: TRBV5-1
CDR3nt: TGCGCCAGCAGCTTGGAGGGCCAAGAGACCCAGTACTTC
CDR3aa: CASSLEGQETQYF

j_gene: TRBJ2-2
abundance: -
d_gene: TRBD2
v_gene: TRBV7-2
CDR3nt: TGTGCCAGCAGAGAGGGACTAGCCGGGGAGCTGTTTTTT
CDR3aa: CASREGLAGELFF

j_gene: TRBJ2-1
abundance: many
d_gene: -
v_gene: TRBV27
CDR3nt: TGTGCCAGCAGGTACAGGGCGGGGTACAATGAGCAGTTCTTC
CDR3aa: CASRYRAGYNEQFF

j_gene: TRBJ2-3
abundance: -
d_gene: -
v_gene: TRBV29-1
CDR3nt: TGCAGCGTTGAAAGAGGTGGAGTCACAGATACGCAGTATTTT
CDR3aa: CSVERGGVTDTQYF

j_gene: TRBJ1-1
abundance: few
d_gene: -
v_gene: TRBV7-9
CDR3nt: TGTGCCAGCAGCTTAGCCGGGGGAGCTTTCTTT
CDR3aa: CASSLAGGAFF

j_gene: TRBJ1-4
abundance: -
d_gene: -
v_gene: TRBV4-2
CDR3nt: TGTGCCAGCAGCCAATCGACAGGTGGGGGTGAAAAACTGTTTTTT
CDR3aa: CASSQSTGGGEKLFF

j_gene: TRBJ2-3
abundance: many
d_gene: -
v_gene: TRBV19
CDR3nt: TGTGCCAGTAGTTTAGCCGTCCCTAGCACAGATACGCAGTATTTT
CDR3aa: CASSLAVPSTDTQYF

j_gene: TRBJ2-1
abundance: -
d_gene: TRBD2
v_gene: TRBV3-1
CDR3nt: TGTGCCAGCAGCCTCTCTAGCGGAGAGCAGTTCTTC
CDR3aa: CASSLSSGEQFF

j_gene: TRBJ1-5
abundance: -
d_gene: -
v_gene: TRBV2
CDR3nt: TGTGCCAGCAGTGAGTTCACGAGGAATCAGCCCCAGCATTTT
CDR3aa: CASSEFTRNQPQHF

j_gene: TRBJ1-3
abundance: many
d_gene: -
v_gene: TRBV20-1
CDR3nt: TGCAGTGCCCCGACGGGGGGGCAGACTGGAAACACCATATATTTT
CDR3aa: CSAPTGGQTGNTIYF

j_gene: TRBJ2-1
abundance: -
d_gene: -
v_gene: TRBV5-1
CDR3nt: TGCGCCAGCAGCTCTCCATCTAGAGCCGTGGGGGTAAATGAGCAGTTCTTC
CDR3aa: CASSSPSRAVGVNEQFF

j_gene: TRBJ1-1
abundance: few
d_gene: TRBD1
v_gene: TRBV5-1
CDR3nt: TGCGCCAGCAGCTCGACAGGGAAGGAGCATACTGAAGCTTTCTTT
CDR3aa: CASSSTGKEHTEAFF

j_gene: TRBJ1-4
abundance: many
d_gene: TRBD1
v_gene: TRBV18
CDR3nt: TGTGCCAGCTCACCTACGGGACAGTGGAATGAAAAACTGTTTTTT
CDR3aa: CASSPTGQWNEKLFF

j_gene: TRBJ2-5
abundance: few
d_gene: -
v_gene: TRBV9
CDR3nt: TGTGCCAGCAACGTAGGAATAATCAGAGAAGAGACCCAGTACTTC
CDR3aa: CASNVGIIREETQYF

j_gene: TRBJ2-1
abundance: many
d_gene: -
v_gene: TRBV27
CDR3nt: TGTGCCAGCAGTTTACAGGGACCCTACAATGAGCAGTTCTTC
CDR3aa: CASSLQGPYNEQFF

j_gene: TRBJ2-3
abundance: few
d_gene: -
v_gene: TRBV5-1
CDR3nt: TGCGCCAGCAGCCCTGGGACTGTTAACACAGATACGCAGTATTTT
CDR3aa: CASSPGTVNTDTQYF

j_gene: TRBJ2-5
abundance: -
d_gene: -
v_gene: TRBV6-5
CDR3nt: TGTGCCAGCAGTGAACCAGGGAGGGAGACCCAGTACTTC
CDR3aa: CASSEPGRETQYF

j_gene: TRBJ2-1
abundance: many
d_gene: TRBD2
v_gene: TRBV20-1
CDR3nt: TGCAGTGCTAGAGCGGGAGGAGATGAGCAGTTCTTC
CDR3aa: CSARAGGDEQFF

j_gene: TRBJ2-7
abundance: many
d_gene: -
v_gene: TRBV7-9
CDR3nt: TGTGCCAGCAGCTACACGGGGCTCGGGGACTACGAGCAGTACTTC
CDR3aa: CASSYTGLGDYEQYF

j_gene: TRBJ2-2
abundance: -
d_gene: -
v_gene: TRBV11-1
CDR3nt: TGTGCCAGCAGTGCCGGACACTGGGCGGAGCTGTTTTTT
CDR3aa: CASSAGHWAELFF